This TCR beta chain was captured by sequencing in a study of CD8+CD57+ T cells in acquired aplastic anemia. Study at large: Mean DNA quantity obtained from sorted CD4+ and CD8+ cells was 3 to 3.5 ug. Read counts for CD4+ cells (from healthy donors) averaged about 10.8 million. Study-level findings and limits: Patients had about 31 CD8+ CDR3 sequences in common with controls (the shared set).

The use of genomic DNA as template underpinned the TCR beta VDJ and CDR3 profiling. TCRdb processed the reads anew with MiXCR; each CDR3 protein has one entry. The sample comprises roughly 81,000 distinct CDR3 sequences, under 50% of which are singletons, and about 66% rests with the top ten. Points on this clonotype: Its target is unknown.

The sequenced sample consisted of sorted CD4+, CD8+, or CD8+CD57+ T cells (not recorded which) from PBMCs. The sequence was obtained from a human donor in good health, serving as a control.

The CDR3 here is CASSTPGSETQYF. CDR3 bases: TGTGCCAGCAGCACACCGGGCTCGGAGACCCAGTACTTC. The chain combines TRBV7-9 with TRBJ2-5; D gene ambiguous. The CDR3 runs 13 residues. The V end lost 5 bases, the J end lost 5 bases, and 12 bases lay between the germline ends. Germline CDR1 is SEHNR and CDR2 is FQNEAQ (reference sequence).